This T cell receptor beta chain appears in the sequencing data of a study of shared clonotypes between healthy human individuals. The protocol was immunoSEQ multiplex PCR, while the TCRdb copy is restricted to in-frame clones and leaves out a portion. This sample has about 660,000 clones, with around 72% found just once. The sequence derives from a woman aged 25 to 45 in good health. Source material: memory CD4+ T cells sorted from blood. Subset reported: CD45RA-negative fraction.

The chain's CDR3 is CASRRTGGEYGYTF. CDR3 sequence (DNA): TGTGCCAGCAGAAGGACAGGGGGCGAGTATGGCTACACCTTC. The chain has TRBV2 and TRBJ1-2, with 11 bases lining up with TRBD1. V was clipped by 6 bases and J by 5 bases; unmatched bases: 5. Germline V lookup: CDR1 SNHLY, CDR2 FYNNEI. The length of the CDR3 is 14 residues.